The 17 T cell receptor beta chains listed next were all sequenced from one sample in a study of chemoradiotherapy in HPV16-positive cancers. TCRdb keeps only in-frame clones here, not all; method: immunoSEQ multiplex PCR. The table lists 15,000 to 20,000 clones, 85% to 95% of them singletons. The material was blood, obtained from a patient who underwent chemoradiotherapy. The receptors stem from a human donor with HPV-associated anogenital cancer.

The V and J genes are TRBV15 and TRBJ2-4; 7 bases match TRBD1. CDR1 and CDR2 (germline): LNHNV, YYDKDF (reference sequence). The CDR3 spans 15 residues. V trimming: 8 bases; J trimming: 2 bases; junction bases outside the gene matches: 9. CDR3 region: CATLMTGRSKNIQYF. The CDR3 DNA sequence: TGTGCCACCTTGATGACAGGGCGGTCCAAAAACATTCAGTACTTC.

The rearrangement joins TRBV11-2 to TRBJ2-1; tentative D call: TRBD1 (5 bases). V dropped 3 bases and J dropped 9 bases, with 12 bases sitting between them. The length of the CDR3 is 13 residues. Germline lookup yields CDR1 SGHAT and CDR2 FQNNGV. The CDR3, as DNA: TGTGCCAGCAGCTTTTCAGGGAAGACTGAGCAGTTCTTC. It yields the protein CASSFSGKTEQFF.

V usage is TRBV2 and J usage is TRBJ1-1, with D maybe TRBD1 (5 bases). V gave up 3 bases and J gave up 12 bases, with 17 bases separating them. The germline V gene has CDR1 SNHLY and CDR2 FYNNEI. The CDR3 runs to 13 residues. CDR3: CASSDPQGGSSFF. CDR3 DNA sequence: TGTGCCAGCAGTGATCCCCAGGGAGGATCTTCTTTCTTT.

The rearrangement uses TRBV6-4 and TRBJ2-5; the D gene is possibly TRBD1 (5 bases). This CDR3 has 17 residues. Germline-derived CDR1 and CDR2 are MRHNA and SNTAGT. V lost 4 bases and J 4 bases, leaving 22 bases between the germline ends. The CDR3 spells CASSVPFSVGASETQYF. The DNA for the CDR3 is TGTGCCAGCAGTGTTCCGTTCAGTGTAGGGGCCTCAGAGACCCAGTACTTC.

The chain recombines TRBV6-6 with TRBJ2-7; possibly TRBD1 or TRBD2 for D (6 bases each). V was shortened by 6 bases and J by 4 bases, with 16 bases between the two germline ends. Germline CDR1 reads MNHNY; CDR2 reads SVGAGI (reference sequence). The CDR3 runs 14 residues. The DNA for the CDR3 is TGTGCCAGCAGCAACACAGGGAGGACTTACGAGCAGTACTTC. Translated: CASSNTGRTYEQYF.

In nucleotides, the CDR3 is TGTGCCAGCAGCTTCTATTCGTCGCACCATCAAGAGACCCAGTACTTC. This sequence encodes CASSFYSSHHQETQYF. The V call is TRBV7-9, the J call TRBJ2-5; no reliable D call. From germline, CDR1 is SEHNR and CDR2 FQNEAQ (reference sequence). Between the trimmed V and J ends, which lost 3 bases and 2 bases, there was a span of 16 bases. The CDR3 is 16 amino acids.

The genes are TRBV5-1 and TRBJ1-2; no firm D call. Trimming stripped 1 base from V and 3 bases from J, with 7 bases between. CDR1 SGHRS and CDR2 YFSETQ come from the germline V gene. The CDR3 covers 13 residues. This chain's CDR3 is CASSLTADYGYTF. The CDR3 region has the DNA TGCGCCAGCAGCTTGACCGCCGACTATGGCTACACCTTC.

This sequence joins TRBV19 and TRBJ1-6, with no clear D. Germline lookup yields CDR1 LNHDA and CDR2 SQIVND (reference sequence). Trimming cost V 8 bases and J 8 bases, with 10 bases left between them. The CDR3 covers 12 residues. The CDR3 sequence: CASRFRDSPLHF. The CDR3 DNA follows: TGTGCCAGTCGCTTCCGGGATTCACCCCTCCACTTT.

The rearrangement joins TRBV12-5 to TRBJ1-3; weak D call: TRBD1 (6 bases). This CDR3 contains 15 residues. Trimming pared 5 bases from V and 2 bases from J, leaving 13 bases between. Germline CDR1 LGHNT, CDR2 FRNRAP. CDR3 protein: CASGTPGHTGNTIYF. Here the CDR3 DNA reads TGTGCTAGTGGTACTCCGGGACACACTGGAAACACCATATATTTT.

The CDR3, as DNA: TGTGCCAGCAGCTACCTGACTAGCGGGGGGGCCTCGGAAGAGACCCAGTACTTC. It is translated as CASSYLTSGGASEETQYF. This chain links TRBV7-9 with TRBJ2-5; 14 positions agree with TRBD2. There are 18 residues in the CDR3. V shed 4 bases, J shed 3 bases, and the junction held 10 bases outside the gene matches. CDR1 is SEHNR and CDR2 is FQNEAQ in the germline V gene (reference sequence).

The CDR3 sequence is CASSVEGTGGNSPLHF. The CDR3 nucleotides are TGTGCCAGCAGCGTAGAAGGGACAGGGGGTAATTCACCCCTCCACTTT. The J gene is TRBJ1-6, the V gene TRBV9, with TRBD1 identical over 11 bases. J lost 6 bases, V lost 0 bases, and 2 bases had no gene match. There are 16 residues in the CDR3. CDR1 is SGDLS and CDR2 is YYNGEE in the germline V gene.

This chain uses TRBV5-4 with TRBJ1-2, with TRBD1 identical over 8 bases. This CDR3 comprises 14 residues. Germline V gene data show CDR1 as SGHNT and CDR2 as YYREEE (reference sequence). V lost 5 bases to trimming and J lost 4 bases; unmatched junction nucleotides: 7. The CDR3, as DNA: TGTGCCAGCAGACCGGACAGGGCCTTCTATGGCTACACCTTC. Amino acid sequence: CASRPDRAFYGYTF.

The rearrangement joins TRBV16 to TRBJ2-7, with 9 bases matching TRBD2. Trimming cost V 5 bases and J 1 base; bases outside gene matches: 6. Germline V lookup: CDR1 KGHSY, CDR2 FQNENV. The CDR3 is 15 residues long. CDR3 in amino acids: CASSSTSGRSYEQYV. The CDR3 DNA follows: TGTGCCAGCAGCTCGACTAGCGGTCGTTCCTACGAGCAGTACGTC.

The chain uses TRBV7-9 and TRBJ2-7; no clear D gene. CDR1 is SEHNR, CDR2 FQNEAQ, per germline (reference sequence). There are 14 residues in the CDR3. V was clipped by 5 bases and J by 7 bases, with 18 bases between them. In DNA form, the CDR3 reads TGTGCCAGCAGCCCACCGGGTTCCCTGGCGGAGCAGTACTTC. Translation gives CASSPPGSLAEQYF.

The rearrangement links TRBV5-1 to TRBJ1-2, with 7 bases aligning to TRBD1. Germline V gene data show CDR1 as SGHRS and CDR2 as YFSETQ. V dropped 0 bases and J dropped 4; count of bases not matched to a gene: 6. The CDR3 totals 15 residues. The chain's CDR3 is CASSLDEGARYGYTF. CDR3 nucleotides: TGCGCCAGCAGCTTGGACGAGGGGGCTCGCTATGGCTACACCTTC. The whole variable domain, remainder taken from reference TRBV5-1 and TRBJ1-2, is KAGVTQTPRYLIKTRGQQVTLSCSPISGHRSVSWYQQTPGQGLQFLFEYFSETQRNKGNFPGRFSGRQFSNSRSEMNVSTLELGDSALYLCASSLDEGARYGYTFGSGTRLTVV.

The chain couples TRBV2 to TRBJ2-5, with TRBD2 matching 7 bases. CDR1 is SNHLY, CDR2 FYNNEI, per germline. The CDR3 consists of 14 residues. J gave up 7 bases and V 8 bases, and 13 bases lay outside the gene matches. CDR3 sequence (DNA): TGTGCCAGCGAGAAGGGGACTGGGGGGGTGACCCAGTACTTC. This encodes CASEKGTGGVTQYF.

Here the CDR3 DNA reads TGTGCCAGCAGCCCCCCCGGGACAGGGGTCAATCAGCCCCAGCATTTT. Translation: CASSPPGTGVNQPQHF. The V and J genes are TRBV5-6 and TRBJ1-5; 10 nucleotides line up with TRBD1. The CDR3 sequence is 16 residues long. Germline V gives CDR1 SGHDT, CDR2 YYEEEE. Trimming took 4 bases from V and 3 from J; bases not matched to a gene: 7.